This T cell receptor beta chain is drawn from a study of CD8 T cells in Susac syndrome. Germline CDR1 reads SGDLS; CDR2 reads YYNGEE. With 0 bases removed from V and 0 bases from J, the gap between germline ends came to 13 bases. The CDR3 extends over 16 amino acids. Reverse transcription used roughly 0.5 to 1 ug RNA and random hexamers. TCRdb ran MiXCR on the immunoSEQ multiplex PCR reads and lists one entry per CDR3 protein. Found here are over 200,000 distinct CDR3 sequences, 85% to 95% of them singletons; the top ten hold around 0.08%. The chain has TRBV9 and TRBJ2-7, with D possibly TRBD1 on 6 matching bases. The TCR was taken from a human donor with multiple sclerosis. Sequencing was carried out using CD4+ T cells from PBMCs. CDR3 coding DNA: TGTGCCAGCAGCGTAGGGTACAGGGTCAGCTCCTACGAGCAGTACGTC. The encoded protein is CASSVGYRVSSYEQYV.